The present T cell receptor (beta chain) was sequenced within a study of long-term antiretroviral therapy in people with HIV. Survey-level immunoSEQ v3.0 assays were run. TCRdb's copy holds only in-frame clones and misses some; the assay was immunoSEQ multiplex PCR. The sample has some 20,000 clones; roughly 79% are singletons. This CDR3 is built from 13 residues. Looked up from germline, CDR1 is MGHRA and CDR2 is YSYEKL. The V end was cut by 5 bases, the J end by 5 bases, with 9 bases between. The sample was unsorted PBMCs, taken 2.3 years after starting antiretroviral therapy. The chain employs TRBV4-1 and TRBJ2-2; the D gene is possibly TRBD1 (6 bases). This clonotype was sampled from a woman aged 35 to 49 with HIV. CDR3 in amino acids: CASSLTGTGELFF. The CDR3 DNA sequence: TGCGCCAGCAGCTTGACAGGAACCGGGGAGCTGTTTTTT.